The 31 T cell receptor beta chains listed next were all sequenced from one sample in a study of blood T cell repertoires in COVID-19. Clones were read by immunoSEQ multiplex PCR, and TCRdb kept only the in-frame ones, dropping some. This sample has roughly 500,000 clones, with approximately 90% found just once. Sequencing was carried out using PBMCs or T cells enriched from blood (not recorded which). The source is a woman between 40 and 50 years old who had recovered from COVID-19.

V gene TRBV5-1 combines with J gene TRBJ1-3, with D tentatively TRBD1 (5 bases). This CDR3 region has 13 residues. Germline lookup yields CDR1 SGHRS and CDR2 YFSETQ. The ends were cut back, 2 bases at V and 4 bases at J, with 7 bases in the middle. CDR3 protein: CASSLSGGNTIYF. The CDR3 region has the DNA TGCGCCAGCAGCTTATCAGGGGGAAACACCATATATTTT.

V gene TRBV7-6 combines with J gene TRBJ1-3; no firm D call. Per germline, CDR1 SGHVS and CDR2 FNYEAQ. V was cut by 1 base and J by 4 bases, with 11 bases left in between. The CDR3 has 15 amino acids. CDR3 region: CASSLGPSTGNTIYF. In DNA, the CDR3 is TGTGCCAGCAGCTTAGGTCCTTCTACCGGAAACACCATATATTTT.

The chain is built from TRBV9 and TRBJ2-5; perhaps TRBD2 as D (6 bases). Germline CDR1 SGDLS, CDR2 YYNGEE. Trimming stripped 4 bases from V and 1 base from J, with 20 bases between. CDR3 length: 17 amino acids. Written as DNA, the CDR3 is TGTGCCAGCAGCCCCATCGGGGGAACGATTTCCCAAGAGACCCAGTACTTC. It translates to CASSPIGGTISQETQYF.

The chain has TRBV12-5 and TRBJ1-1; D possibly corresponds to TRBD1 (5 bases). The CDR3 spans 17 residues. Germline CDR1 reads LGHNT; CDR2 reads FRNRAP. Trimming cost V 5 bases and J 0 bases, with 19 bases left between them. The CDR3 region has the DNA TGTGCTAGTGGTCCACCTGGGGGGTCCATTATGAACACTGAAGCTTTCTTT. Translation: CASGPPGGSIMNTEAFF. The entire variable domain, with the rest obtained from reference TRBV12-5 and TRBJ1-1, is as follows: DARVTQTPRHKVTEMGQEVTMRCQPILGHNTVFWYRQTMMQGLELLAYFRNRAPLDDSGMPKDRFSAEMPDATLATLKIQPSEPRDSAVYFCASGPPGGSIMNTEAFFGQGTRLTVV.

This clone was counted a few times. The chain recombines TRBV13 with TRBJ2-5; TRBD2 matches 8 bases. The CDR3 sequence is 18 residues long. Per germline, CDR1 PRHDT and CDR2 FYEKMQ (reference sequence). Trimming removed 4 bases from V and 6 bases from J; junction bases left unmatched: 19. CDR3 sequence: CASSSQPNQREPVKTQYF. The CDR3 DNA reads TGTGCCAGCAGCTCCCAGCCTAATCAGCGGGAGCCGGTCAAGACCCAGTACTTC.

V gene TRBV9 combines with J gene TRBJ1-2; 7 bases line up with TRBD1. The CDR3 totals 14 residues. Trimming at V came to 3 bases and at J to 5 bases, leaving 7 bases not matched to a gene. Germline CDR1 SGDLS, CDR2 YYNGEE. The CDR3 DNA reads TGTGCCAGCAGCGCCCCAGGGGGACGATATGGCTACACCTTC. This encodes CASSAPGGRYGYTF.

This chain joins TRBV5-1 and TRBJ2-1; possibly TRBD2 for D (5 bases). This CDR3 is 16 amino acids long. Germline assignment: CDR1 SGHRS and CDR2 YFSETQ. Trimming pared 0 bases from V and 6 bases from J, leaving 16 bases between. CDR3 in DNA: TGCGCCAGCAGCTTGGCGACGGGAAGGTACTCCAATGAGCAGTTCTTC. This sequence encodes CASSLATGRYSNEQFF.

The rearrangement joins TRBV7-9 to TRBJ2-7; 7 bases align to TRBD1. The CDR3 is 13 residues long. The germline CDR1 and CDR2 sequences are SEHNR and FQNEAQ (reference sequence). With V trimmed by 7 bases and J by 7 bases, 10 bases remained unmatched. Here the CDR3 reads CASTTGTVGEQYF. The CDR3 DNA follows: TGTGCCAGCACCACCGGGACAGTGGGGGAGCAGTACTTC.

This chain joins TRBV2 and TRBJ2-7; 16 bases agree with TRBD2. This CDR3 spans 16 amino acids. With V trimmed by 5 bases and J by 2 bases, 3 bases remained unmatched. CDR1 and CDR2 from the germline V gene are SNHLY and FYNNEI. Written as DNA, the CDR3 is TGTGCCAGCAGTCCCGGGACTAGCGGGAGGGCCTACGAGCAGTACTTC. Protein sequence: CASSPGTSGRAYEQYF.

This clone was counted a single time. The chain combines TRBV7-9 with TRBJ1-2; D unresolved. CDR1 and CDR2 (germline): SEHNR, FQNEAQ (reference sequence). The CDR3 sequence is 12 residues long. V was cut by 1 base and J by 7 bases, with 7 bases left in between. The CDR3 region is CASSLGESGYTF. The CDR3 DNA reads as TGTGCCAGCAGCTTAGGGGAGAGTGGCTACACCTTC. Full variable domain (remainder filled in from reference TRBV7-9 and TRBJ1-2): DTGVSQNPRHKITKRGQNVTFRCDPISEHNRLYWYRQTLGQGPEFLTYFQNEAQLEKSRLLSDRFSAERPKGSFSTLEIQRTEQGDSAMYLCASSLGESGYTFGSGTRLTVV.

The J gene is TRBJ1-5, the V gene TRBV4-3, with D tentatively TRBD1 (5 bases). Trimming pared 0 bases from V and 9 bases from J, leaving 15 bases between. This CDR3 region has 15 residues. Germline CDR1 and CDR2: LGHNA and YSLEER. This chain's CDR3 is CASSQDAVGQRPQHF. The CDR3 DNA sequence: TGCGCCAGCAGCCAAGATGCCGTGGGGCAGCGGCCCCAGCATTTT.

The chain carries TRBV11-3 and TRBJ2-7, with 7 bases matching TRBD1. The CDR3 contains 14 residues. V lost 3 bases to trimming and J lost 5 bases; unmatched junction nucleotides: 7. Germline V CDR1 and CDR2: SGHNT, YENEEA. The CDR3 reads CASSLETGHHEQYF. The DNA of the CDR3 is TGTGCCAGCAGCTTGGAGACAGGGCACCACGAGCAGTACTTC.

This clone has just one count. The CDR3 reads CASSLSPRYEQYF. In nucleotides, the CDR3 is TGTGCCAGCAGTTTATCCCCCCGTTACGAGCAGTACTTC. V and J are TRBV27 and TRBJ2-7; D gene unclear. The ends were cut back, 0 bases at V and 4 bases at J, with 7 bases in the middle. The CDR3 runs 13 residues. Germline V gene lookup returns CDR1 MNHEY and CDR2 SMNVEV (reference sequence).

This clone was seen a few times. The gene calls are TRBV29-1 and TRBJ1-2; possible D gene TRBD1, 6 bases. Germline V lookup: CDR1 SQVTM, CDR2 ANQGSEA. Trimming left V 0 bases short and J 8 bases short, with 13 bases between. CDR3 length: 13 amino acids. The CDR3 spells CSVEDRGAGGYTF. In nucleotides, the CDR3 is TGCAGCGTTGAAGATCGGGGGGCTGGCGGCTACACCTTC.

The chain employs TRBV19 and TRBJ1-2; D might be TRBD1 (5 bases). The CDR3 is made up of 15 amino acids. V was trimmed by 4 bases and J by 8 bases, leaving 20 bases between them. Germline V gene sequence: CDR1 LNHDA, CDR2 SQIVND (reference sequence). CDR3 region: CASSRPLAGPMGYTF. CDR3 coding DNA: TGTGCCAGTAGTAGACCCCTCGCGGGACCAATGGGCTACACCTTC.

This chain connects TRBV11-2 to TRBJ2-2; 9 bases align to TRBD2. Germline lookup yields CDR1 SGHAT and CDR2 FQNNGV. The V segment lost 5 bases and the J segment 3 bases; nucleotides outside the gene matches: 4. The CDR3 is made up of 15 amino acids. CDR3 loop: CASSVTSGDTGELFF. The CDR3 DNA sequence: TGTGCCAGCAGCGTGACTAGCGGAGACACCGGGGAGCTGTTTTTT.

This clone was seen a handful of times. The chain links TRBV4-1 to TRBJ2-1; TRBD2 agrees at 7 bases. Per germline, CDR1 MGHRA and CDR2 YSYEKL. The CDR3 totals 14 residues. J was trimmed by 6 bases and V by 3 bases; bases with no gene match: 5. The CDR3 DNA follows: TGCGCCAGCAGCCAGGAGGGACTATCCAATGAGCAGTTCTTC. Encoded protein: CASSQEGLSNEQFF.

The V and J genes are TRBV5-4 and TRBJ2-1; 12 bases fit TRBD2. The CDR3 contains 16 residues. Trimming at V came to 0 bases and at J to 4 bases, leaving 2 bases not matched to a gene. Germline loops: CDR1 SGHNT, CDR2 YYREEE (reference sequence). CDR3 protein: CASSLATSGRYNEQFF. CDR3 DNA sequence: TGTGCCAGCAGCTTGGCGACTAGCGGGAGATACAATGAGCAGTTCTTC.

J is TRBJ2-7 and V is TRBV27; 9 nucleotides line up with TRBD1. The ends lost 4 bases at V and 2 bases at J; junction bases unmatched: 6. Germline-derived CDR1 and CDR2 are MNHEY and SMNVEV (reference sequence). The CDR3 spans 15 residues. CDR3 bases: TGTGCCAGCAGTTCGGGACAGGGATTTACCTACGAGCAGTACTTC. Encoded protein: CASSSGQGFTYEQYF.

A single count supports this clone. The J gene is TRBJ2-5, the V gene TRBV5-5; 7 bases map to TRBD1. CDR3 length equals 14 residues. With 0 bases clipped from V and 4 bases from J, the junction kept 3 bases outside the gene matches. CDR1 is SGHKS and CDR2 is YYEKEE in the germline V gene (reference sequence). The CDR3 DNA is TGTGCCAGCAGCTTGGATTACAGGGGAGAGACCCAGTACTTC. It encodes CASSLDYRGETQYF.

CDR3 sequence (DNA): TGCGCCAGCAGCCAGGTAGGAGGGAGCACTGAAGCTTTCTTT. Its translation is CASSQVGGSTEAFF. This chain uses TRBV4-3 with TRBJ1-1, with unresolved D. Trimming left V 3 bases short and J 4 bases short, with 12 bases between. Per the germline V gene, CDR1 is LGHNA and CDR2 is YSLEER. The CDR3 contains 14 residues.

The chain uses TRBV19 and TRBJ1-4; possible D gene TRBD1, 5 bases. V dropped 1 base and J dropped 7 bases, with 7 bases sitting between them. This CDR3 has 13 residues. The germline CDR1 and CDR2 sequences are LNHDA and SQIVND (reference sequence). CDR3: CASSIAQGEKLFF. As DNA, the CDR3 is TGTGCCAGTAGTATAGCCCAGGGTGAAAAACTGTTTTTT.

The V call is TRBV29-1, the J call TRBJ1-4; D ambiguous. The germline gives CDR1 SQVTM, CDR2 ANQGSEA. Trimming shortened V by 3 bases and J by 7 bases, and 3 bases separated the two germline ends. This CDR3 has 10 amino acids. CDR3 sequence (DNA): TGCAGCGTTGAGGCTGAAAAACTGTTTTTT. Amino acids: CSVEAEKLFF. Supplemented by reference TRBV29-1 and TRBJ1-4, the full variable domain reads SAVISQKPSRDICQRGTSLTIQCQVDSQVTMMFWYRQQPGQSLTLIATANQGSEATYESGFVIDKFPISRPNLTFSTLTVSNMSPEDSSIYLCSVEAEKLFFGSGTQLSVL.

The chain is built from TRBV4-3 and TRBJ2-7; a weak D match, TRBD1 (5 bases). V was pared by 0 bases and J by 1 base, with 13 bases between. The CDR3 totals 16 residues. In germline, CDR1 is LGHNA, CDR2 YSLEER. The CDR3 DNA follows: TGCGCCAGCAGCCAAGACAGGGTAATGGGATCCTACGAGCAGTACTTC. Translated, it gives CASSQDRVMGSYEQYF.

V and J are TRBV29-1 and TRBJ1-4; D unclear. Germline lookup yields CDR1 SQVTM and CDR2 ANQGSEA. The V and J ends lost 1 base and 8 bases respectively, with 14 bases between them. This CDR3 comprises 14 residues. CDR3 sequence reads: CSVEGGPSREKLFF. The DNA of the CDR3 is TGCAGCGTTGAAGGCGGGCCCTCTCGGGAAAAACTGTTTTTT.

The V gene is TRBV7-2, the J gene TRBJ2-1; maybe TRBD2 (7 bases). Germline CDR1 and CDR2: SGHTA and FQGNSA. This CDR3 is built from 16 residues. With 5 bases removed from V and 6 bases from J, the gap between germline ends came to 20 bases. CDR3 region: CASSPGVREYRNEQFF. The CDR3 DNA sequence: TGTGCCAGCAGCCCAGGGGTGCGGGAGTACCGCAATGAGCAGTTCTTC. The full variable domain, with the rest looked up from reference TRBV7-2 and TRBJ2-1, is GAGVSQSPSNKVTEKGKDVELRCDPISGHTALYWYRQSLGQGLEFLIYFQGNSAPDKSGLPSDRFSAERTGGSVSTLTIQRTQQEDSAVYLCASSPGVREYRNEQFFGPGTRLTVL.

Written as DNA, the CDR3 is TGTGCCTGGAGTGGTTCAGGGGCTAGCACAGATACGCAGTATTTT. It is translated as CAWSGSGASTDTQYF. This chain links TRBV30 with TRBJ2-3; perhaps TRBD1 as D (6 bases). Germline-derived CDR1 and CDR2 are GTSNPN and SVGIG (reference sequence). The CDR3 totals 15 residues. Trimming removed 1 base at V and 0 bases at J, with 11 bases between.

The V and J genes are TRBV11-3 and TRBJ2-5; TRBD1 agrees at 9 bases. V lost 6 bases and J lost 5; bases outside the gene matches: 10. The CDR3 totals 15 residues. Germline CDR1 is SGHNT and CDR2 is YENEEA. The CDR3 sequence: CASRDSQGARETQYF. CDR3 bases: TGTGCCAGCAGGGATTCACAGGGGGCGCGGGAGACCCAGTACTTC.

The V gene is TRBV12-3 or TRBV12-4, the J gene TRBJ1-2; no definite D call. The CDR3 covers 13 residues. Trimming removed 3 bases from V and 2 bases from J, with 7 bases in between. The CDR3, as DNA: TGTGCCAGCAGTTTCTTAGAGAACTATGGCTACACCTTC. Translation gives CASSFLENYGYTF.

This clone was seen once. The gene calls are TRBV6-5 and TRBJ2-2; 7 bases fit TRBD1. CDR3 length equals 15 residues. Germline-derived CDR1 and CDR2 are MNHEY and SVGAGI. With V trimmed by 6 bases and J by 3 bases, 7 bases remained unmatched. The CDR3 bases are TGTGCCAGCAGCGATAGACAGGGCTACACCGGGGAGCTGTTTTTT. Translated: CASSDRQGYTGELFF.

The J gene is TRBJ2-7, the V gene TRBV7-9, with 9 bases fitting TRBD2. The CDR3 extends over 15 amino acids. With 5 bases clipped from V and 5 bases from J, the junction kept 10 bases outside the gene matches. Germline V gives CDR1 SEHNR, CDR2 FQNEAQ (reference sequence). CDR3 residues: CASSPFSGSINEQYF. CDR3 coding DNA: TGTGCCAGCAGCCCGTTTAGCGGGAGTATCAACGAGCAGTACTTC. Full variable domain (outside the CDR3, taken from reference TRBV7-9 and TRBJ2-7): DTGVSQNPRHKITKRGQNVTFRCDPISEHNRLYWYRQTLGQGPEFLTYFQNEAQLEKSRLLSDRFSAERPKGSFSTLEIQRTEQGDSAMYLCASSPFSGSINEQYFGPGTRLTVT.